This T cell receptor (beta chain) was sequenced in a study of neurological immune-mediated disorders. Germline CDR1 SGHRS, CDR2 YFSETQ. This CDR3 is 19 amino acids long. The ends lost 4 bases at V and 1 base at J; junction bases unmatched: 19. This clonotype was seen repeatedly, ten times or more. TCRdb used MiXCR to reprocess the 5' RACE reads, holding one entry per CDR3 protein. The profile shows 30,000 to 35,000 distinct CDR3 sequences, more than 4% of them singletons. The TCR was taken from a woman in her 40s in good health. Sequencing was carried out using CD4+ T cells from blood. The V call is TRBV5-1, the J call TRBJ2-7; 8 nucleotides match TRBD2. The chain's CDR3 is CASSTRTGAYSGRSYEQYF. The CDR3 DNA is TGCGCCAGCAGCACCAGGACGGGGGCTTACAGCGGGAGATCCTACGAGCAGTACTTC.